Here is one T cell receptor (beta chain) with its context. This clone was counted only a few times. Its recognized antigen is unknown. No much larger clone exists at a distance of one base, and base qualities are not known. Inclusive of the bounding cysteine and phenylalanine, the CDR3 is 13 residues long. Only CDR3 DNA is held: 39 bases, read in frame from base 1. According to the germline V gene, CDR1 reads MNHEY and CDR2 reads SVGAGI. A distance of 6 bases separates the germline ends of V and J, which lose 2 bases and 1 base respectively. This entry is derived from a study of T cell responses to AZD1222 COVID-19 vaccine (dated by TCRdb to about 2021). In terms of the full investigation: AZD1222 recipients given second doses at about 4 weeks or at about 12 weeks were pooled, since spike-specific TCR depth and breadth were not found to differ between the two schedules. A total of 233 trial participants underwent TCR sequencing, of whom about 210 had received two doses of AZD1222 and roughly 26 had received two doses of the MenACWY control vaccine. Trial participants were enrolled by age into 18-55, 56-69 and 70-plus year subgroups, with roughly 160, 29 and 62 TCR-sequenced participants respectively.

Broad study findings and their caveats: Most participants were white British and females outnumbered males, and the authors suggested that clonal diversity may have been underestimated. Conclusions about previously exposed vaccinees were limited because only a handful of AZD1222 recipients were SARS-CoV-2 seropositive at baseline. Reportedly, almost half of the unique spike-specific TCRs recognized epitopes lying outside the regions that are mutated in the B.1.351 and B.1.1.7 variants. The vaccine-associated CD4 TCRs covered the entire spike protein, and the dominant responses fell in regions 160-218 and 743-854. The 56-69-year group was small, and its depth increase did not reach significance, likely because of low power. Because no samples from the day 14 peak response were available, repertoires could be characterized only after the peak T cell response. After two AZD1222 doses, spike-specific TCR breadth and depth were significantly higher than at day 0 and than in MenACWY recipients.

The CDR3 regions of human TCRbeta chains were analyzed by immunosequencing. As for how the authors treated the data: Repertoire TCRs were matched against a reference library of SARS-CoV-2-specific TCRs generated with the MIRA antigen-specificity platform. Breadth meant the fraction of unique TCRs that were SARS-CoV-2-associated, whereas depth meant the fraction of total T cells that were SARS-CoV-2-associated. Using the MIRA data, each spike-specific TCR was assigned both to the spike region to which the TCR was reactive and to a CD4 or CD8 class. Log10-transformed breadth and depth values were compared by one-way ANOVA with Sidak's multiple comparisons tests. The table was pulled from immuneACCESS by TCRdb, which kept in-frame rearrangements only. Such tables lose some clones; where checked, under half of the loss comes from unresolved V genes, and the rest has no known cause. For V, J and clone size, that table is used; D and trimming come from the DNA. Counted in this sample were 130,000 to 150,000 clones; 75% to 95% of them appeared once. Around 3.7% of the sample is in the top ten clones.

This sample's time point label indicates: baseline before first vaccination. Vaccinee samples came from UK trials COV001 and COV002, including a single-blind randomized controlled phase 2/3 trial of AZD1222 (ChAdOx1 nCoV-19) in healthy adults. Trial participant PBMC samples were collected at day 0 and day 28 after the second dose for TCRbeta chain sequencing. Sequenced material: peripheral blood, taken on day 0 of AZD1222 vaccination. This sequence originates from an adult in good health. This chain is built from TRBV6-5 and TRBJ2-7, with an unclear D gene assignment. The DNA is TGTGCCAGCAGTTACGCAGGTTCCTACGAGCAGTACTTC. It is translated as CASSYAGSYEQYF.